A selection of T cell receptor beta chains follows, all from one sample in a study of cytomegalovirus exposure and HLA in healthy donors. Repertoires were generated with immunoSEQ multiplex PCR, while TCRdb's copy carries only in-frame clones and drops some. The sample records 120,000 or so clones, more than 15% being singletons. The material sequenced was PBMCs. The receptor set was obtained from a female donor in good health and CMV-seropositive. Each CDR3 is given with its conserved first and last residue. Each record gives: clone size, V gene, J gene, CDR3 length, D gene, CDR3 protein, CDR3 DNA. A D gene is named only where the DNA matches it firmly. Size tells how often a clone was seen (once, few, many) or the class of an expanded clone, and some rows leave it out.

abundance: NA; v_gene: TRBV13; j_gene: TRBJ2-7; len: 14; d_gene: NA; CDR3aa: CASSSYPDSYEQYF; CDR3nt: TGTGCCAGCAGCTCCTACCCTGACAGCTACGAGCAGTACTTC
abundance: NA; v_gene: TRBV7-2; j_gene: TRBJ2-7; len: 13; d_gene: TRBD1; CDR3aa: CASRPGQGIKQYF; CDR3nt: TGTGCCAGCAGACCGGGACAGGGCATAAAGCAGTACTTC
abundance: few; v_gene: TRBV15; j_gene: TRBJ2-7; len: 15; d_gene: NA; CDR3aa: CATSREVFSSYEQYF; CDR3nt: TGTGCCACCAGCAGAGAGGTGTTTAGCTCCTACGAGCAGTACTTC
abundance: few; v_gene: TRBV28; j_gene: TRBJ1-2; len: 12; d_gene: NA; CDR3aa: CASSFASYGYTF; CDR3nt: TGTGCCAGCAGTTTCGCCAGCTATGGCTACACCTTC
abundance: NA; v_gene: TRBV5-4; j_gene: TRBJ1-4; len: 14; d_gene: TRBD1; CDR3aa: CASSFGTGNEKLFF; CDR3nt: TGTGCCAGCAGCTTCGGGACAGGAAATGAAAAACTGTTTTTT
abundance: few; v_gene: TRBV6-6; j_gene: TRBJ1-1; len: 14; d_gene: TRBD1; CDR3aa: CASSYTGGRSEAFF; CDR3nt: TGTGCCAGCAGTTACACAGGGGGGAGGAGTGAAGCTTTCTTT
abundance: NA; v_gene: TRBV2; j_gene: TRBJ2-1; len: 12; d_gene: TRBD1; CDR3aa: CASSFTGDQPFF; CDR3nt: TGTGCCAGCAGTTTCACAGGGGATCAGCCGTTCTTC
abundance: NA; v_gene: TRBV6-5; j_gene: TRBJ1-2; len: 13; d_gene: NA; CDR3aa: CASSIRQAAGYTF; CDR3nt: TGTGCCAGCAGTATACGACAGGCAGCTGGCTACACCTTC
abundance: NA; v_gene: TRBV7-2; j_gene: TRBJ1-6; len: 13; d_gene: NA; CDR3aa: CASSRDYNSPLHF; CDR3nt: TGTGCCAGCAGCCGGGATTATAATTCACCCCTCCACTTT
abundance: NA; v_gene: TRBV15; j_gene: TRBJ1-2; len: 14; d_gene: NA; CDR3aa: CATSRTSATDGYTF; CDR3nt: TGTGCCACCAGCAGAACGTCTGCGACAGATGGCTACACCTTC
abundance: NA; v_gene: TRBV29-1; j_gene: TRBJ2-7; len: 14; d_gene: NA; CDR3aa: CSVECGRAPHEQYF; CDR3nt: TGCAGCGTTGAATGTGGGCGGGCCCCCCACGAGCAGTACTTC
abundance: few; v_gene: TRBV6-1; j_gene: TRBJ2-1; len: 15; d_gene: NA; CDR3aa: CASSRDKSSYNEQFF; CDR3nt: TGTGCCAGCAGCCGGGACAAGAGCTCCTACAATGAGCAGTTCTTC
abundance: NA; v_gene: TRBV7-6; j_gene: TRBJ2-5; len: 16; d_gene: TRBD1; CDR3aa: CASSASGTGRGETQYF; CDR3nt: TGTGCCAGCAGCGCCTCCGGGACAGGGAGAGGAGAGACCCAGTACTTC
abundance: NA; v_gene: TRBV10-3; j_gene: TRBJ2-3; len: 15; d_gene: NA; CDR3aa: CAISDWTLSTDTQYF; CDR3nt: TGTGCCATCAGTGACTGGACTCTTAGCACAGATACGCAGTATTTT
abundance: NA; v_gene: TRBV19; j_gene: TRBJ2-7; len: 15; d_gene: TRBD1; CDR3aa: CASSFRQGPSYEQYF; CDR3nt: TGTGCCAGTAGTTTTAGACAGGGACCGTCCTACGAGCAGTACTTC
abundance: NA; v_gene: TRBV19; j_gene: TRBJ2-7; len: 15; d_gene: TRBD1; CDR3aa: CASSPPGQGSYEQYF; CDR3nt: TGTGCCAGTAGTCCGCCGGGACAGGGGTCCTACGAGCAGTACTTC
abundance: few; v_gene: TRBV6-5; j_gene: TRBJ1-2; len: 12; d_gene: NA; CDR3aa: CASRSEENGYTF; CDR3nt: TGTGCCAGCAGGTCCGAGGAGAATGGCTACACCTTC
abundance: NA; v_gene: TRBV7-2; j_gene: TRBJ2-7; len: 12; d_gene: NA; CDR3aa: CASSLFGYEQYF; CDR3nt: TGTGCCAGCAGCTTATTCGGCTACGAGCAGTACTTC
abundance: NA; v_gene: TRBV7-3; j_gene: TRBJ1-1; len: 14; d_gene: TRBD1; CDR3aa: CASSLTGGEVEAFF; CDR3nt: TGTGCCAGCAGCTTAACAGGGGGCGAAGTTGAAGCTTTCTTT
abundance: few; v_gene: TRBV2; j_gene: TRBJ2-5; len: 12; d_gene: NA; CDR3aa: CASRSRGGTQYF; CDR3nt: TGTGCCAGCAGGTCCCGAGGGGGGACCCAGTACTTC
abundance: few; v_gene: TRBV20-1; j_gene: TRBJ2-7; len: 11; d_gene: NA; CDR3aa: CSAGPLYEQYF; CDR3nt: TGCAGTGCTGGGCCGCTCTACGAGCAGTACTTC
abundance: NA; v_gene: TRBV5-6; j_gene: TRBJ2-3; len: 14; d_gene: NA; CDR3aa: CASGFAPEVDMQYF; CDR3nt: TGTGCCAGCGGCTTCGCCCCTGAGGTAGATATGCAGTATTTT
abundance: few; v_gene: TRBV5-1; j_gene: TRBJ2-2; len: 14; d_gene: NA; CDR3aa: CASSLVPYTGELFF; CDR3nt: TGCGCCAGCAGCTTGGTCCCCTACACCGGGGAGCTGTTTTTT
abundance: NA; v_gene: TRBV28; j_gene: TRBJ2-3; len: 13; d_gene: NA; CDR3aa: CASTKFRSDTQYF; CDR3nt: TGTGCCAGCACTAAGTTCAGGTCAGATACGCAGTATTTT
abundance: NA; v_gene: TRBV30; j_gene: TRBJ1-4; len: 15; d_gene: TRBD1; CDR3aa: CAWSVSGTGYEKLFF; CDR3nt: TGTGCCTGGAGTGTATCGGGGACAGGGTATGAAAAACTGTTTTTT
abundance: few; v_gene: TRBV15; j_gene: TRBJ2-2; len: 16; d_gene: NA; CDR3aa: CATSSMGFTNTGELFF; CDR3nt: TGTGCCACCAGCAGTATGGGCTTTACGAACACCGGGGAGCTGTTTTTT
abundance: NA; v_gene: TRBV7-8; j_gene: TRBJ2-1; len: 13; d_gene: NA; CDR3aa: CASSLGMHNEQFF; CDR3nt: TGTGCCAGCAGCCTCGGGATGCACAATGAGCAGTTCTTC
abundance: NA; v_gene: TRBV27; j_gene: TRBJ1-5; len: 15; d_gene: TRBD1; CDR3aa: CASSPMTGLNQPQHF; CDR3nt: TGTGCCAGCTCACCTATGACAGGGCTCAATCAGCCCCAGCATTTT
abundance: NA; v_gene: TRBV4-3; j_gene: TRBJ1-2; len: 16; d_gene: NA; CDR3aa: CASSQAREDGLYGYTF; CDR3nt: TGCGCCAGCAGCCAAGCAAGGGAGGACGGCCTCTATGGCTACACCTTC
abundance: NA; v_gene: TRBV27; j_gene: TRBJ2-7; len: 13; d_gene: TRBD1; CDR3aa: CASSSGTASEQYF; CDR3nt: TGTGCCAGCAGTTCCGGGACAGCGTCCGAGCAGTACTTC
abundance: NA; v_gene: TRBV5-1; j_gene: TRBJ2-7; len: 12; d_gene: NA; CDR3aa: CASSHTGYEQYF; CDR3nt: TGCGCCAGCAGCCACACAGGCTACGAGCAGTACTTC
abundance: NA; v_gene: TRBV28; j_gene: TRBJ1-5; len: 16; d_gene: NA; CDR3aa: CASSLSRVYSNQPQHF; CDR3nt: TGTGCCAGCAGTTTATCCCGTGTCTATAGCAATCAGCCCCAGCATTTT
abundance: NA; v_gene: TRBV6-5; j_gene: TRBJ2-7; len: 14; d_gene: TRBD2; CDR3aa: CASRLAGGSYEQYF; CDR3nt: TGTGCCAGCAGGCTAGCGGGGGGGTCCTACGAGCAGTACTTC
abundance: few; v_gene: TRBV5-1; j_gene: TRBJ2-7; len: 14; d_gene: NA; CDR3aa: CASGLTGHYYEQYF; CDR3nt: TGCGCCAGCGGCCTCACAGGACACTACTACGAGCAGTACTTC
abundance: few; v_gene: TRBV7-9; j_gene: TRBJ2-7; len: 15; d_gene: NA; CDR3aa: CASSLGGDARYEQYF; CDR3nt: TGTGCCAGCAGCTTAGGGGGCGACGCTCGCTACGAGCAGTACTTC
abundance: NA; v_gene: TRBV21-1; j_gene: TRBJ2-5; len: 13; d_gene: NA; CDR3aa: CASSKALRRNQYF; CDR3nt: TGTGCCAGCAGCAAAGCGCTGAGGAGGAACCAGTACTTC
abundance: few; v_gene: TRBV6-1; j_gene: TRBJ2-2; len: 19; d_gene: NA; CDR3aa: CASSEEGRLYRPNTGELFF; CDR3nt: TGTGCCAGCAGTGAAGAAGGGAGACTTTATCGTCCGAACACCGGGGAGCTGTTTTTT
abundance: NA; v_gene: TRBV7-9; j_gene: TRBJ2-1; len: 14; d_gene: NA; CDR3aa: CASSMTGAYNEQFF; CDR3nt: TGTGCCAGCAGTATGACAGGTGCCTACAATGAGCAGTTCTTC
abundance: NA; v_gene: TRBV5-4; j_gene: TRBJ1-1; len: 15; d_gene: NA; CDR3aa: CASSWQGNMNTEAFF; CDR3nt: TGTGCCAGCAGCTGGCAGGGCAATATGAACACTGAAGCTTTCTTT
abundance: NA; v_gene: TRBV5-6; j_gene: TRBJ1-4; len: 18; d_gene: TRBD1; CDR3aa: CASSLKGQGVPTNEKLFF; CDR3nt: TGTGCCAGCAGCTTGAAGGGACAGGGGGTCCCAACTAATGAAAAACTGTTTTTT
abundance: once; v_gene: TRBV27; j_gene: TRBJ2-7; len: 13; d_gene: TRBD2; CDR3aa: CASSWTSAYEQYF; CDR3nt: TGTGCCAGCAGTTGGACTAGTGCCTACGAGCAGTACTTC
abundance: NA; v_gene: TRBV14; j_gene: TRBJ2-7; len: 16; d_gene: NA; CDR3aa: CASSQDRGTGRVVQYF; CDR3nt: TGTGCCAGCAGCCAAGATCGCGGAACAGGGAGGGTGGTGCAGTACTTC
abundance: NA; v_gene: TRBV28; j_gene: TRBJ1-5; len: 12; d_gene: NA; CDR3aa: CASSWGEQPQHF; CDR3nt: TGTGCCAGCAGTTGGGGGGAACAGCCCCAGCATTTT
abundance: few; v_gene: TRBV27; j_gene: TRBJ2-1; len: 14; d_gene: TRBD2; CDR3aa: CASSGLSPTSHQFF; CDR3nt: TGTGCCAGCAGTGGGCTGTCTCCGACTAGCCACCAGTTCTTC
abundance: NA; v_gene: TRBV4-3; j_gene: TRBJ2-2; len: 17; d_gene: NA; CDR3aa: CASSQDGRAWAGGELFF; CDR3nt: TGCGCCAGCAGCCAAGATGGGCGGGCATGGGCGGGGGGGGAGCTGTTTTTT
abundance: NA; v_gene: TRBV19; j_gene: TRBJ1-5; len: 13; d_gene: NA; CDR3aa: CASSIDLGVSQHF; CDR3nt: TGTGCCAGTAGTATAGATCTCGGGGTATCCCAGCATTTT
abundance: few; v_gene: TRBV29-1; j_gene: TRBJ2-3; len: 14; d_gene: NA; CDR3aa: CSVEERVGTDTQYF; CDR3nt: TGCAGCGTTGAAGAGCGGGTGGGCACAGATACGCAGTATTTT
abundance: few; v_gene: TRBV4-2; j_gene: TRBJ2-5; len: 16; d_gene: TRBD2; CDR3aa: CASSPQLAGGLETQYF; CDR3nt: TGTGCCAGCAGCCCGCAACTAGCGGGGGGCCTTGAGACCCAGTACTTC
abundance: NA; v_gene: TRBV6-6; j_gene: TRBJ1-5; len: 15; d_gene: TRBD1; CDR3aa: CASSRQGGPGLAQHF; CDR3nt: TGTGCCAGCAGTCGACAGGGCGGACCTGGTCTGGCCCAGCATTTT
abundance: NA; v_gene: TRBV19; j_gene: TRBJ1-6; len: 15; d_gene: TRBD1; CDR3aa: CASSLQTGGHSPLHF; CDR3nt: TGTGCCAGTAGTCTCCAGACAGGGGGTCATTCACCCCTCCACTTT
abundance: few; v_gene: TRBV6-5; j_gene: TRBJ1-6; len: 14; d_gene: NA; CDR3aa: CASSYGGMDSPLHF; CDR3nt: TGTGCCAGCAGTTACGGGGGCATGGATTCACCCCTCCACTTT
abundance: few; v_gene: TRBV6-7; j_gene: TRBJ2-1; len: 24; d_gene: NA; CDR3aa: CASSYWGGLLGLAIRISSYNEQFF; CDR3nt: TGTGCCAGCAGTTACTGGGGGGGCCTTCTCGGTCTGGCTATTAGAATCAGCTCCTACAATGAGCAGTTCTTC